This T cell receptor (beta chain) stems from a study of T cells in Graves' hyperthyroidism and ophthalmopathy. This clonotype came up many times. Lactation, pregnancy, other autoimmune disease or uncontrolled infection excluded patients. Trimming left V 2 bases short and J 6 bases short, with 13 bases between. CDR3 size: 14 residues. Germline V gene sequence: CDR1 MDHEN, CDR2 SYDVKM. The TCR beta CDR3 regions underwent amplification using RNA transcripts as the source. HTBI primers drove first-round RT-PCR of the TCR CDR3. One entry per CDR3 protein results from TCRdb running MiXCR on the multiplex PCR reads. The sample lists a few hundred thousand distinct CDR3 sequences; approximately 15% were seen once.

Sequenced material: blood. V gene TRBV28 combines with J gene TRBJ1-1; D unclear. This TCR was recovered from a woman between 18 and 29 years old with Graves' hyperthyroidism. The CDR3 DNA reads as TGTGCCAGCAGTTTAGTGACTGGGAGCCCTGAAGCTTTCTTT. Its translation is CASSLVTGSPEAFF. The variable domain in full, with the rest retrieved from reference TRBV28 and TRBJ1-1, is DVKVTQSSRYLVKRTGEKVFLECVQDMDHENMFWYRQDPGLGLRLIYFSYDVKMKEKGDIPEGYSVSREKKERFSLILESASTNQTSMYLCASSLVTGSPEAFFGQGTRLTVV.